This is a list of T cell receptor beta chains from one sample in a study of cytomegalovirus exposure and HLA in healthy donors. Generated by immunoSEQ multiplex PCR, the TCRdb table keeps only in-frame clones and is missing some. The sample lists roughly 180,000 clones; about 80% were seen once. Material for sequencing was PBMCs. The receptors originated from a man younger than 35 in good health and CMV-seronegative. CDR3s include the opening cysteine and the closing phenylalanine or tryptophan.

j_call v_call cdr3_aa
TRBJ2-1 TRBV19 CASTGDRGLNEQFF
TRBJ2-7 TRBV7-9 CASSLYGTSGAYEQYF
TRBJ2-7 TRBV5-6 CASSLGGSSIYEQYF
TRBJ2-7 TRBV10-3 CAINRGDGAYEQYF
TRBJ1-5 TRBV30 CAWSVPRVSNQPQHF
TRBJ2-1 TRBV6-1 CASSKGPGDEQFF
TRBJ1-2 TRBV7-2 CASSSRTGRFSYGYPF
TRBJ1-1 TRBV4-3 CASSHALDRGTPEAFF
TRBJ1-2 TRBV6-6 CASSSPTGGDGYTF
TRBJ2-5 TRBV15 CATNLKRLQETQYF
TRBJ1-2 TRBV6-5 CASRDRNYGYTF
TRBJ1-1 TRBV30 CAWIWAAGTEAFF
TRBJ2-1 TRBV4-2 CASSYTGINRPGEQFF
TRBJ2-7 TRBV25-1 CASSEWEDKGSYEQYF
TRBJ2-5 TRBV7-2 CASSLQGETQYF
TRBJ1-5 TRBV7-2 CASSLPQIYNQPQHF
TRBJ2-3 TRBV4-2 CASSQGLEADTQYF
TRBJ2-1 TRBV5-4 CASSPMWDSSYNEQFF
TRBJ1-6 TRBV6-5 CASRRGLMDNSPLHF
TRBJ2-1 TRBV7-2 CASSHEAGVAYNEQFF
TRBJ2-1 TRBV11-3 CASSATGVSYNEQFF
TRBJ1-2 TRBV19 CASSTRARGNYGYTF
TRBJ2-1 TRBV10-2 CASTLGCEQFF
TRBJ1-4 TRBV19 CASSMVRTTFNEKLFF
TRBJ2-3 TRBV5-1 CASRGDSLTSTDTQYF
TRBJ2-1 TRBV9 CASSVGVSVNEQFF
TRBJ2-1 TRBV9 CASSRGGLAGLNEQFF
TRBJ2-3 TRBV4-3 CASSQVTAGGSTDTQYF
TRBJ1-6 TRBV5-8 CASSLGAGEPNSPLHF
TRBJ2-3 TRBV18 CASSPFPADTQYF
TRBJ1-4 TRBV4-3 CASSQEGGGNEKLFF
TRBJ2-7 TRBV5-1 CASRSTSGTGEQYF
TRBJ1-5 TRBV19 CASSIPLSGNQPQHF
TRBJ2-3 TRBV5-6 CASSETGGVGTDTQYF
TRBJ1-1 TRBV7-2 CASSPGTYVGNTEAFF
TRBJ1-2 TRBV10-3 CAISAGGAWENGYTF
TRBJ1-1 TRBV6-5 CASSYGTANTEAFF
TRBJ2-3 TRBV4-1 CASSPSPGGPWITDTQYF
TRBJ1-5 TRBV7-9 CASSRTGNNQPQHF
TRBJ1-1 TRBV4-3 CASSQGGGKGRETEAFF
TRBJ2-1 TRBV18 CASQPTGANEQFF
TRBJ2-6 TRBV5-1 CASRRGISNSGANVLTF
TRBJ1-1 TRBV27 CASSSPVGRRTEAFF
TRBJ2-3 TRBV6-5 CASSYTGRGGTDTQYF
TRBJ2-1 TRBV6-1 CASSGGAGEQFF
TRBJ2-7 TRBV5-1 CASSLTGTESYEQYF
TRBJ1-2 TRBV6-5 CASRSANSNYGYTF
TRBJ1-5 TRBV15 CATRVDFYSNQPQHF